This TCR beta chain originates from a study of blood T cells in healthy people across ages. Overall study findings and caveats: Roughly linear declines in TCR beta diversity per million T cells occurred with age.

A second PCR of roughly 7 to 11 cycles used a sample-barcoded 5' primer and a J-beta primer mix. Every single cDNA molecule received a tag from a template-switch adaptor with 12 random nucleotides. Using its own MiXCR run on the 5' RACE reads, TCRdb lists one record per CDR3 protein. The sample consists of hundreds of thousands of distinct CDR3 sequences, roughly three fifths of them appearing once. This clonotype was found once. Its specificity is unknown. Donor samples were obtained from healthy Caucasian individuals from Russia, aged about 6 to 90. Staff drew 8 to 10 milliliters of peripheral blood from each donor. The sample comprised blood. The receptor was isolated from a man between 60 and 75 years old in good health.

CDR3 coding DNA: TGTGCCAGCAGAGGCAGGAACTACGAGCAGTACTTC. This gives the protein CASRGRNYEQYF. The chain couples TRBV12-3 or TRBV12-4 to TRBJ2-7; D is undetermined. The CDR3 extends over 12 amino acids. V lost 6 bases to trimming and J lost 3 bases, with 9 bases between them.